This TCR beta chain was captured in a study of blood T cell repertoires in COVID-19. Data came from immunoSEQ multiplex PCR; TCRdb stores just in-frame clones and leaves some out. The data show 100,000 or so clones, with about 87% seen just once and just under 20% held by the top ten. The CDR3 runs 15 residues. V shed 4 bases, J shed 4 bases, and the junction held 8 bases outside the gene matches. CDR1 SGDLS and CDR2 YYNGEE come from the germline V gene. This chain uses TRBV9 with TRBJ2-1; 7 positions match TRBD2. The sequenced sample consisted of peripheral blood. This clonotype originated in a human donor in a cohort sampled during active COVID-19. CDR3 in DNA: TGTGCCAGCAGCATCAGCGGGACCCATTACAATGAGCAGTTCTTC. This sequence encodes CASSISGTHYNEQFF.